This entry concerns a single T cell receptor beta chain. What antigen it recognizes has not been identified. Within one base of it there is no much larger clone, and no base qualities were kept. The data derive from a study of T cell changes during pregnancy in multiple sclerosis (dated by TCRdb to the late 2010s). A note on the overall study: In women with multiple sclerosis, the researchers looked at how the T cell repertoire shifted as pregnancy progressed.

At the junction V is shortened by 6 bases and J by 2 bases; bases outside the gene matches: 9. Measured from the cysteine to the phenylalanine, the CDR3 is 16 residues long. The DNA shown is the 48-base CDR3, in frame from base 1. CDR1 and CDR2 are read off the germline V gene as MRHNA and SNTAGT. Library method: the immunoSEQ multiplex PCR assay. Entries here come from immuneACCESS through TCRdb and include only in-frame sequences with V and J called. Some clones fail to appear in such tables; in the studies checked, an unresolved V gene covers under half of the shortfall, and the cause of the remainder is unknown. For this sample the table gives 80,000 to 100,000 clones, of which 90% were detected only once. The ten biggest clones cover roughly 0.77% of the sample.

Rearrangement joined TRBV6-4 to TRBJ1-5; TRBD1 matches 8 bases in the middle. This sample comprised peripheral blood, obtained in the second trimester of pregnancy. The source is a female donor in good health, enrolled as a control in a pregnancy study. The nucleotide sequence reads as follows: TGTGCCAGCAGGGGGACAGGATGCTTGGGCAATCAGCCCCAGCATTTT. Translated, this gives CASRGTGCLGNQPQHF.